The clone carrying this T cell receptor beta chain was seen a handful of times. The antigen is not known. This entry comes from a study of blood T cells in healthy people across ages. Notes on the study in general: Those diversity estimates obtained from one million T cells were thought to be underestimates. Across the age range, TCR beta diversity per million T cells fell in a roughly linear way.

Donors were systemically healthy Caucasian individuals from Russia aged about 6 to 90 years. Per sample, a minimum of 7 million PBMCs were isolated. With a J-beta primer mix and a sample-barcoded 5' primer, a second PCR ran roughly 6 to 11 cycles. TCRdb recomputed calls from the 5' RACE reads with MiXCR, one row per CDR3 protein. The data show hundreds of thousands of distinct CDR3 sequences, roughly 50% seen once. J was trimmed by 4 bases and V by 5 bases; bases with no gene match: 12. This CDR3 has 16 residues. Sequences were obtained from blood. The J gene is TRBJ2-5, the V gene TRBV12-3 or TRBV12-4, with 8 nucleotides matching TRBD1. This receptor was identified in a man aged 30 to 45 in good health. CDR3 amino acids: CASSPLGQGTIETQYF. The DNA for the CDR3 is TGTGCCAGCAGTCCTTTAGGACAGGGTACGATAGAGACCCAGTACTTC.